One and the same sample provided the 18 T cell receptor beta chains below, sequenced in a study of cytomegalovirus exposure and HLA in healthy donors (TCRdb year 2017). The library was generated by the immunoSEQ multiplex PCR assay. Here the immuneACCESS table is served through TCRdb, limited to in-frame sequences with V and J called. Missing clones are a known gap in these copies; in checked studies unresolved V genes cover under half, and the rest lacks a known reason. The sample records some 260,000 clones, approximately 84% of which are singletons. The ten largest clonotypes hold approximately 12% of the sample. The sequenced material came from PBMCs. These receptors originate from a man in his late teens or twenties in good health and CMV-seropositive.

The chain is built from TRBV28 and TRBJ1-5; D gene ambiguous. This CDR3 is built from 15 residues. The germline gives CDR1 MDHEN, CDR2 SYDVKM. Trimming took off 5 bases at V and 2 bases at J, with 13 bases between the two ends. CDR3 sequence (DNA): TGTGCCAGCAGTCCCGGGCCCGACGGCAATCAGCCCCAGCATTTT. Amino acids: CASSPGPDGNQPQHF.

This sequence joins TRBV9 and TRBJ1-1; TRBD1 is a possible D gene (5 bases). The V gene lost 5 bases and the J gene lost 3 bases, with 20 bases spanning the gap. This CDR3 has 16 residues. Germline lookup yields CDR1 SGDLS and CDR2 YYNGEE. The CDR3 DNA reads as TGTGCCAGCAGTGCCCCCGCGGGGCCCGCGGACACTGAAGCTTTCTTT. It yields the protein CASSAPAGPADTEAFF.

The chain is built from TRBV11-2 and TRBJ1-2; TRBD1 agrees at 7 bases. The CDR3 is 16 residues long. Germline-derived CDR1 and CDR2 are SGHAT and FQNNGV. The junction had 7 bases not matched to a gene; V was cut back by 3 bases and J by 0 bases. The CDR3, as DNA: TGTGCCAGCAGCTTTGGTGCAGGGGGGCCTAACTATGGCTACACCTTC. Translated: CASSFGAGGPNYGYTF.

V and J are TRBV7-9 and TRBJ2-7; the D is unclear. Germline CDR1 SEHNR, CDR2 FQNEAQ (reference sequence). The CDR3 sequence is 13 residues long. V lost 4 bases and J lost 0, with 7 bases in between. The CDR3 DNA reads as TGTGCCAGCAGCTCCAAGGTCTCCTACGAGCAGTACTTC. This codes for CASSSKVSYEQYF.

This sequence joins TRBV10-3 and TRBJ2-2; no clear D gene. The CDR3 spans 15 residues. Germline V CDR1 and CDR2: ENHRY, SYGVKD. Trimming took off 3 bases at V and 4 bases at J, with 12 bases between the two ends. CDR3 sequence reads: CAISEYGQTTGELFF. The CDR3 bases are TGTGCCATCAGTGAATACGGGCAGACCACCGGGGAGCTGTTTTTT.

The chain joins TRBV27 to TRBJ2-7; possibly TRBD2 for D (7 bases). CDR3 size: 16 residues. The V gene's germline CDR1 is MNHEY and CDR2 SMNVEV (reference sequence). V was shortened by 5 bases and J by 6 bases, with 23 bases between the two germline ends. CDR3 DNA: TGTGCCAGCAGTCCCGGGGGGTTTCAGGGGCTCCGCGAGCAGTACTTC. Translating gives CASSPGGFQGLREQYF.

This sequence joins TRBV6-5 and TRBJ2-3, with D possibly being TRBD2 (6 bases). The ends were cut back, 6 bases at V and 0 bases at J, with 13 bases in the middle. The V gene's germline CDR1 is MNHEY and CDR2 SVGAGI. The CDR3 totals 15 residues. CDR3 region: CASRLGGVSTDTQYF. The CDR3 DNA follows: TGTGCCAGCAGGCTCGGCGGGGTGAGCACAGATACGCAGTATTTT.

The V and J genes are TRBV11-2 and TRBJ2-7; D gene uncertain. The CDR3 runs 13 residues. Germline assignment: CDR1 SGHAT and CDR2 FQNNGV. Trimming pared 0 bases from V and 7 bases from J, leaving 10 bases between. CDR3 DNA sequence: TGTGCCAGCAGCTTAGACCTAAGTGGGGAGCAGTACTTC. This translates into CASSLDLSGEQYF. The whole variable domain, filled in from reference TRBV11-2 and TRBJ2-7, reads EAGVAQSPRYKIIEKRQSVAFWCNPISGHATLYWYQQILGQGPKLLIQFQNNGVVDDSQLPKDRFSAERLKGVDSTLKIQPAKLEDSAVYLCASSLDLSGEQYFGPGTRLTVT.

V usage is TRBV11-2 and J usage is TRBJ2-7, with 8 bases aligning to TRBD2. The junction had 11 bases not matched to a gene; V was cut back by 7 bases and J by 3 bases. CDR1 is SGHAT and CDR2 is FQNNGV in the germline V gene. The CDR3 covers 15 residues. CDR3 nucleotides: TGTGCCAGCAAACGAAGCGGGAGAAATCTCTACGAGCAGTACTTC. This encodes CASKRSGRNLYEQYF.

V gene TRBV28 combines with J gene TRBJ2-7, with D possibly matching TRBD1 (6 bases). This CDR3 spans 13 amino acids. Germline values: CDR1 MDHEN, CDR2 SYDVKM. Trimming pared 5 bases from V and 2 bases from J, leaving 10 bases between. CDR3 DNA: TGTGCCAGCAGTCTCTCAGGGGCCTACGAGCAGTACTTC. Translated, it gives CASSLSGAYEQYF.

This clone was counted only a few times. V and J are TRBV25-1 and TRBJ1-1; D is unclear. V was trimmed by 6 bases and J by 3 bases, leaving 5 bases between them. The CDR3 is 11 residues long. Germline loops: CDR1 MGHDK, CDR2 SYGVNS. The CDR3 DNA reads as TGTGCCAGCAGGGAAGACACTGAAGCTTTCTTT. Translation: CASREDTEAFF.

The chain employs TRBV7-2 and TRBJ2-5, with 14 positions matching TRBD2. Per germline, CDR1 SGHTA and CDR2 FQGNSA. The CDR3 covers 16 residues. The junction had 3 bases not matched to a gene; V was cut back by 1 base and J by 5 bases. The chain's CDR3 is CASSLGGLAGVETQYF. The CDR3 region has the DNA TGTGCCAGCAGCTTAGGGGGACTAGCGGGAGTTGAGACCCAGTACTTC.

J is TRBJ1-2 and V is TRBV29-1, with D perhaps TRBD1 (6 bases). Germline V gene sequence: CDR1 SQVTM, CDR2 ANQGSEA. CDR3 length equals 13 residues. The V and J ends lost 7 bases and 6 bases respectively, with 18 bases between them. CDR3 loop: CSAVNSGHDGYTF. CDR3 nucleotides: TGCAGCGCCGTAAACTCGGGACATGATGGCTACACCTTC.

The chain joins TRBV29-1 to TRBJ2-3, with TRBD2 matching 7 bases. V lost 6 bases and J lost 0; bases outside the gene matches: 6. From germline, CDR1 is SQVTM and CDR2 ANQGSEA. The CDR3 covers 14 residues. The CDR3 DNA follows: TGCAGCGTCCAAGCGGGGAGTAGCACAGATACGCAGTATTTT. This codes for CSVQAGSSTDTQYF.

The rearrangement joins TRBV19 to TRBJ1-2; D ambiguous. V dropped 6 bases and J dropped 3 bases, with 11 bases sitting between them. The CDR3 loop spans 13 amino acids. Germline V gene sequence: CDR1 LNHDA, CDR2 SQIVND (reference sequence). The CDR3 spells CASSPIGDYGYTF. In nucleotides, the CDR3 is TGTGCCAGTAGCCCTATTGGGGACTATGGCTACACCTTC. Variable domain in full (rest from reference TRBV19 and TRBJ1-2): DGGITQSPKYLFRKEGQNVTLSCEQNLNHDAMYWYRQDPGQGLRLIYYSQIVNDFQKGDIAEGYSVSREKKESFPLTVTSAQKNPTAFYLCASSPIGDYGYTFGSGTRLTVV.

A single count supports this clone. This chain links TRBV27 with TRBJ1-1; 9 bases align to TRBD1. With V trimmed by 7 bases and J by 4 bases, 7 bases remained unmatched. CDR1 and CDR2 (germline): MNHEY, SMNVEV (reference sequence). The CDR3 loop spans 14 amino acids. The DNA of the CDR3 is TGTGCCAGCAATGTACAGGGGGCGACCACTGAAGCTTTCTTT. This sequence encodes CASNVQGATTEAFF.

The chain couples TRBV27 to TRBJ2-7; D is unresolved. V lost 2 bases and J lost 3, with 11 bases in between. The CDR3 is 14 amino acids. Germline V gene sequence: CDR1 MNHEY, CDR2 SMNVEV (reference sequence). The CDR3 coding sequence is TGTGCCAGCAGTTTAGGGCGATCGGGCTACGAGCAGTACTTC. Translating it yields CASSLGRSGYEQYF.

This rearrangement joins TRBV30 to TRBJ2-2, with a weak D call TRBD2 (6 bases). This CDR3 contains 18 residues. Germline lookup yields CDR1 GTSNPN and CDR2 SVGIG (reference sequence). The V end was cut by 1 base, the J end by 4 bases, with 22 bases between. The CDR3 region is CAWSAWVGDWYGTGELFF. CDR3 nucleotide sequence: TGTGCCTGGAGTGCTTGGGTGGGGGACTGGTATGGCACCGGGGAGCTGTTTTTT.